These T cell receptor beta chains were read from a single sample in a study of T cells in Graves' hyperthyroidism and ophthalmopathy. TCRdb reprocessed the multiplex PCR reads with MiXCR, giving one entry per CDR3 protein. This sample has 200,000 to 250,000 distinct CDR3 sequences, with around a sixth found just once. The sample was blood. These receptor sequences come from a woman in her forties or fifties with Graves' hyperthyroidism. Each CDR3 is given with its conserved first and last residue. Part of the rows lack a size; the others show once, few, many or a class for expanded clones.

J | V | size | CDR3
TRBJ1-2 | TRBV18 | NA | CASSPPSRSNYGYTF
TRBJ2-1 | TRBV27 | NA | CASRVDREVNEQFF
TRBJ2-7 | TRBV2 | many | CASSNRENEQYF
TRBJ2-1 | TRBV6-1 | many | CASTRSGRPGNEQFF
TRBJ1-1 | TRBV19 | few | CASTRGGLGISEAFF
TRBJ2-7 | TRBV2 | few | CASSDRLASSYEQYF
TRBJ1-1 | TRBV12-3/TRBV12-4 | NA | CASSATGTGAFF
TRBJ2-3 | TRBV11-3 | many | CASSPSTSGVHTDTQYF
TRBJ2-7 | TRBV18 | NA | CASSPFQTGLAGGLTYEQYF
TRBJ1-1 | TRBV6-6 | many | CASSYRQGNTEAFF
TRBJ2-1 | TRBV3-1 | NA | CASSLQTSGRAFTANEQFF
TRBJ2-5 | TRBV20-1 | many | CSAPDSRVEETQYF
TRBJ2-5 | TRBV27 | many | CASSLSGGLQETQYF
TRBJ2-1 | TRBV24-1 | NA | CATQGQGYNEQFF
TRBJ2-5 | TRBV5-1 | many | CASSSGLAGGSQETQYF
TRBJ2-3 | TRBV6-1 | many | CASSLLWGSADTQYF
TRBJ2-7 | TRBV7-9 | many | CASSGWDSQVYEQYF
TRBJ1-1 | TRBV7-2 | NA | CASSLEVWDPEAFF
TRBJ1-2 | TRBV20-1 | NA | CSARDEVLGYTF
TRBJ2-5 | TRBV2 | many | CASRKGQGETQYF
TRBJ2-3 | TRBV15 | many | CATSIPGTATDTQYF
TRBJ2-1 | TRBV2 | many | CASTLTGLPYNEQFF
TRBJ2-5 | TRBV20-1 | many | CSAPIAGRETQYF
TRBJ2-3 | TRBV6-1 | NA | CASSGRLAGVRTDTQYF
TRBJ2-7 | TRBV27 | many | CASSFFDREYEQYF
TRBJ1-2 | TRBV2 | NA | CASSGGRGSYGYTF
TRBJ2-1 | TRBV2 | many | CACMGTGPYNEQFF
TRBJ2-1 | TRBV19 | few | CATRRDRGYNEQFF
TRBJ2-1 | TRBV11-3 | many | CASSFGLAGGNEQFF
TRBJ1-5 | TRBV2 | many | CASSGTGGFQPQHF
TRBJ1-6 | TRBV28 | NA | CASSWTGGMSPLHF
TRBJ2-7 | TRBV27 | many | CASSPLAGGPSEQYF
TRBJ2-7 | TRBV10-1 | many | CASSLGLAGEQYF
TRBJ2-5 | TRBV7-2 | many | CASSLTTSRDRGRTWETQYF
TRBJ2-2 | TRBV28 | NA | CASQLGRITNTGELFF
TRBJ2-7 | TRBV6-1 | many | CASSMARAYEQYF
TRBJ1-2 | TRBV6-6 | NA | CASSYIAGTTNYGYTF
TRBJ2-3 | TRBV14 | NA | CASSQYGTISTDTQYF
TRBJ2-2 | TRBV7-9 | NA | CASSLARADAGELFF
TRBJ2-5 | TRBV14 | NA | CASSQWVDETQYF
TRBJ1-2 | TRBV29-1 | few | CSVEDDGLANYGYTF
TRBJ2-2 | TRBV2 | NA | CASIGVSVGDTGELFF
TRBJ2-5 | TRBV6-1 | few | CASSNRPGETQYF
TRBJ2-3 | TRBV12-3/TRBV12-4 | many | CASSLGTLSTDTQYF
TRBJ2-4 | TRBV7-9 | many | CASSMGFVQYF
TRBJ1-1 | TRBV5-8 | many | CASSQGGFDTEAFF
TRBJ2-5 | TRBV7-3 | NA | CASSLIGGETQYF
TRBJ2-3 | TRBV19 | NA | CASSTRTSGRRDTQYF
TRBJ1-1 | TRBV7-2 | many | CASSSLPISNTEAFF
TRBJ2-3 | TRBV4-1 | many | CASSQGRREHTQYF
TRBJ2-7 | TRBV5-1 | many | CASSLSSYEQYF